Below, one T cell receptor (beta chain) is given with its context. The sample is drawn from a study of T cell responses to AZD1222 COVID-19 vaccine. This CDR3 contains 15 residues. The germline V gene encodes CDR1 LGHDT and CDR2 YNNKEL (reference sequence). V lost 1 base and J lost 2; bases outside the gene matches: 5. Sequenced by immunoSEQ multiplex PCR; TCRdb stores in-frame clones only, minus some. The sample consists of 180,000 or so clones, around nine tenths of them appearing once. This TCR was recovered from an adult who received the AZD1222 COVID-19 vaccine. The V and J genes are TRBV3-1 (or the pseudogene TRBV3-2) and TRBJ2-7; TRBD1 aligns across 7 bases. The sequenced sample was peripheral blood, obtained 28 days after the second AZD1222 dose. CDR3 protein: CASSQATDRAYEQYF. In nucleotides, the CDR3 is TGTGCCAGCAGCCAAGCTACCGACAGGGCCTACGAGCAGTACTTC.